The 27 T cell receptor beta chains below come from one sample, sequenced in a study of CD8 T cells in ankylosing spondylitis. TCRdb reanalysed the 5' RACE reads using MiXCR and keeps one entry per CDR3 protein. Of some 140,000 distinct CDR3 sequences listed, about 7.3% are singletons. Sequencing was carried out using blood, either unsorted or a sorted T cell fraction (not recorded which). The receptor source for this set is a female donor with ankylosing spondylitis or in good health (not recorded which).

In its sample, this clonotype was seen many times. The CDR3, as DNA: TGTGCCAGCAGCTTCGGACTAGCGGAGGCCACCGGGGAGCTGTTTTTT. It specifies CASSFGLAEATGELFF. The rearrangement links TRBV5-6 to TRBJ2-2; 10 bases map to TRBD2. The trim removed 2 bases at V and 4 bases at J, leaving 5 bases unmatched. Germline V CDR1 and CDR2: SGHDT, YYEEEE. The CDR3 loop spans 16 amino acids.

This chain joins TRBV7-8 and TRBJ2-3; 8 nucleotides match TRBD2. The CDR3 consists of 14 residues. The ends lost 1 base at V and 4 bases at J; junction bases unmatched: 1. CDR1 and CDR2 from the germline V gene are SGHVS and FQNEAQ. For the CDR3, the DNA is TGTGCCAGCAGCTTAGAACTAGCGGCAGATACGCAGTATTTT. As protein: CASSLELAADTQYF.

This clonotype was counted ten times or more. The gene calls are TRBV7-8 and TRBJ2-3, with TRBD2 matching 7 bases. The V gene end was trimmed by 3 bases and the J gene end by 0 bases; junction bases not matched to a gene: 6. The CDR3 totals 16 residues. Germline V lookup: CDR1 SGHVS, CDR2 FQNEAQ. CDR3 loop: CASSFLTSPSTDTQYF. CDR3 nucleotides: TGTGCCAGCAGCTTCCTGACTAGCCCTAGCACAGATACGCAGTATTTT.

The gene calls are TRBV9 and TRBJ1-2; TRBD1 might be the D (5 bases). The CDR3 extends over 13 amino acids. V was pared by 3 bases and J by 4 bases, with 10 bases between. Germline CDR1 reads SGDLS; CDR2 reads YYNGEE. CDR3 sequence: CASSDRTPYGYTF. CDR3 nucleotide sequence: TGTGCCAGCAGCGACCGGACACCCTATGGCTACACCTTC.

The V gene is TRBV4-2, the J gene TRBJ1-1; D unclear. V was cut by 5 bases and J by 2 bases, with 18 bases left in between. Germline V CDR1 and CDR2: LGHNA, YNFKEQ. The CDR3 has 16 amino acids. CDR3 sequence: CASSTTFGSLNTEAFF. Written as DNA, the CDR3 is TGTGCCAGCAGCACTACGTTCGGGAGCCTTAACACTGAAGCTTTCTTT.

This clonotype has ten or more counts. This sequence joins TRBV20-1 and TRBJ1-1, with D unresolved. V was pared by 0 bases and J by 1 base, with 15 bases between. Germline lookup yields CDR1 DFQATT and CDR2 SNEGSKA (reference sequence). CDR3 length: 16 amino acids. The CDR3 nucleotides read TGCAGTGCTAGAGATCCCCGGGTGTCCCGGAACACTGAAGCTTTCTTT. Translated: CSARDPRVSRNTEAFF.

As to this clonotype: At one end the junction does not follow the germline gene, possibly because of a read error. The rearrangement uses TRBV5-5 and TRBJ1-5, with 7 bases matching TRBD1. Germline CDR1 SGHKS, CDR2 YYEKEE (reference sequence). This CDR3 region has 14 residues. CDR3 residues: CANSPDRATQPQHF. The DNA of the CDR3 is TGTGCCAACAGCCCCGACAGGGCAACTCAGCCCCAGCATTTT.

This clonotype was seen many times. The V and J genes are TRBV4-2 and TRBJ1-2, with 9 bases matching TRBD1. Germline assignment: CDR1 LGHNA and CDR2 YNFKEQ. This CDR3 comprises 17 residues. With V trimmed by 0 bases and J by 3 bases, 8 bases remained unmatched. The CDR3 DNA reads TGTGCCAGCAGCCAAGATTGGAGGGACAGGGCCGACTATGGCTACACCTTC. Translation: CASSQDWRDRADYGYTF.

At least ten counts were recorded for this clonotype. V is TRBV28 and J is TRBJ2-3, with 10 bases matching TRBD1. The trim removed 6 bases at V and 1 base at J, leaving 4 bases unmatched. This CDR3 contains 15 residues. The V gene's germline CDR1 is MDHEN and CDR2 SYDVKM. This CDR3 is CASRWGTGGTDTQYF. The CDR3 region has the DNA TGTGCCAGCAGATGGGGGACAGGGGGCACAGATACGCAGTATTTT.

There are many counts of this clonotype. V and J are TRBV7-3 and TRBJ2-3; D is undetermined. This CDR3 has 13 residues. Trimming stripped 4 bases from V and 0 bases from J, with 5 bases between. Germline CDR1 SGHTA, CDR2 FQGTGA. The CDR3 bases are TGTGCCAGCAGCTATGGTAGCACAGATACGCAGTATTTT. Translating it yields CASSYGSTDTQYF.

This clonotype was counted ten times or more. The V call is TRBV9, the J call TRBJ1-2; 9 bases are a match to TRBD1. Losses at the gene ends were 5 bases for V and 10 bases for J; bases not matched to a gene: 12. CDR1 is SGDLS, CDR2 YYNGEE, per germline. This CDR3 comprises 14 residues. The CDR3 DNA follows: TGTGCCAGCAGACCGACAGGGGGAGAGGGTGTCTACACCTTC. Translating it yields CASRPTGGEGVYTF.

This clonotype was recorded many times. The chain recombines TRBV20-1 with TRBJ1-6; a possible D gene is TRBD1 (5 bases). The CDR3 totals 14 residues. Germline CDR1 is DFQATT and CDR2 is SNEGSKA (reference sequence). Trimming removed 0 bases at V and 8 bases at J, with 11 bases between. CDR3 residues: CSARDRDGHSPLHF. DNA for the CDR3: TGCAGTGCTAGAGACCGGGACGGACATTCACCCCTCCACTTT.

A remark on this clonotype: A much larger clone differs from this one at a single base, so this may be a read error. The CDR3, as DNA: TGTGCCAGCAGTTTCCTTTCACGTCTAGATACGCAGTATTTT. Translation: CASSFLSRLDTQYF. The chain carries TRBV28 and TRBJ2-3; D uncertain. There are 14 residues in the CDR3. The ends were cut back, 3 bases at V and 5 bases at J, with 12 bases in the middle. Per germline, CDR1 MDHEN and CDR2 SYDVKM.

This clonotype was observed at least ten times. The genes are TRBV29-1 and TRBJ2-5; D is unclear. Germline-derived CDR1 and CDR2 are SQVTM and ANQGSEA. The ends were cut back, 2 bases at V and 1 base at J, with 8 bases in the middle. The CDR3 is 13 residues long. DNA of the CDR3: TGCAGCGTTGAACCTGCCCTCCAAGAGACCCAGTACTTC. It specifies CSVEPALQETQYF.

This clonotype was observed at least ten times. The chain links TRBV2 to TRBJ2-5; D remains unclear. The CDR3 covers 12 residues. V dropped 2 bases and J dropped 5 bases, with 6 bases sitting between them. The germline gives CDR1 SNHLY, CDR2 FYNNEI. The CDR3 spells CASSENTETQYF. CDR3 sequence (DNA): TGTGCCAGCAGTGAAAATACGGAGACCCAGTACTTC.

Notes on this clonotype: An end of the junction differs from the germline gene, which may be a read error. This sequence joins TRBV7-2 and TRBJ2-5; 8 positions agree with TRBD2. This CDR3 spans 14 amino acids. CDR1 and CDR2 (germline): SGHTA, FQGNSA. CDR3 loop: CISSSQSGGRTQYF. CDR3 bases: TGTATCAGCAGCTCCCAGAGCGGGGGTAGAACCCAGTACTTC. Based on the CDR3 plus reference TRBV7-2 and TRBJ2-5, the full variable domain is GAGVSQSPSNKVTEKGKDVELRCDPISGHTALYWYRQSLGQGLEFLIYFQGNSAPDKSGLPSDRFSAERTGGSVSTLTIQRTQQEDSAVYLCISSSQSGGRTQYFGPGTRLLVL.

Ten or more counts support this clonotype. The V gene is TRBV5-1, the J gene TRBJ2-7; 8 nucleotides match TRBD1. Germline-derived CDR1 and CDR2 are SGHRS and YFSETQ. V shed 1 base, J shed 1 base, and the junction held 4 bases outside the gene matches. This CDR3 spans 15 amino acids. Here the CDR3 reads CASSLTGTGSYEQYF. The CDR3 DNA is TGCGCCAGCAGCTTGACCGGGACAGGTTCCTACGAGCAGTACTTC.

This clonotype came up many times. The junction shows a germline mismatch at one end, possibly a read error. V is TRBV7-7 and J is TRBJ2-3, with 9 bases fitting TRBD1. This CDR3 is built from 14 residues. Germline CDR1 is SSHAT and CDR2 is FNYEAQ (reference sequence). As DNA, the CDR3 is TGTGCTAGCAGCGCCGGGACAGGGACAGATACGCAGTATTTT. As protein: CASSAGTGTDTQYF.

CDR3 DNA: TGTGCCAGCAGCTGGACAGGGGGCTGTAACTATGGCTACACCTTC. This encodes CASSWTGGCNYGYTF. The rearrangement links TRBV5-4 to TRBJ1-2; 11 bases map to TRBD1. The CDR3 has 15 amino acids. Trimming at V came to 3 bases and at J to 1 base, leaving 2 bases not matched to a gene. Germline loops: CDR1 SGHNT, CDR2 YYREEE (reference sequence).

In this sample, this clonotype turned up many times. The chain is built from TRBV4-1 and TRBJ2-7, with unresolved D. Germline assignment: CDR1 MGHRA and CDR2 YSYEKL. This CDR3 spans 13 amino acids. The germline V and J ends were trimmed by 0 bases and 5 bases, with 8 bases remaining between them. The DNA for the CDR3 is TGCGCCAGCAGCCAAGATGTAGACCACGAGCAGTACTTC. It yields the protein CASSQDVDHEQYF.

As for this clonotype: Possible read error: a much larger clone is one base away. J is TRBJ2-7 and V is TRBV14; no firm D call. CDR1 is SGHDN and CDR2 is FVKESK in the germline V gene. The CDR3 has 13 residues. The chain's CDR3 is CASSQDRSAEQCF. CDR3 DNA: TGTGCCAGCAGCCAAGATCGGAGTGCCGAGCAGTGCTTC.

This clonotype has a count of ten or more. The chain links TRBV5-1 to TRBJ2-3; D gene ambiguous. CDR1 and CDR2 (germline): SGHRS, YFSETQ. The germline V and J ends were trimmed by 4 bases and 5 bases, with 11 bases remaining between them. The CDR3 loop spans 13 amino acids. In DNA form, the CDR3 reads TGCGCCAGCAGCCAGAACCAGCAAGATACGCAGTATTTT. This translates into CASSQNQQDTQYF.

This sequence joins TRBV20-1 and TRBJ2-1; tentative D call: TRBD1 (6 bases). Germline lookup yields CDR1 DFQATT and CDR2 SNEGSKA (reference sequence). There are 16 residues in the CDR3. V was shortened by 6 bases and J by 0 bases, with 18 bases between the two germline ends. In DNA, the CDR3 is TGCAGTGCCCGACCCGCAGGGGCAAGCTCCTACAATGAGCAGTTCTTC. Protein: CSARPAGASSYNEQFF.

This clonotype was observed at least ten times. This sequence joins TRBV29-1 and TRBJ2-7; TRBD1 matches 9 bases. The CDR3 runs to 11 residues. CDR1 SQVTM and CDR2 ANQGSEA come from the germline V gene. V lost 7 bases to trimming and J lost 6 bases; unmatched junction nucleotides: 4. CDR3 residues: CSGSGQGEQYF. For the CDR3, the DNA is TGCAGCGGTTCGGGACAGGGCGAGCAGTACTTC.

This clonotype has ten or more counts. The CDR3 region is CSVDEGSTEAFF. The CDR3 nucleotides are TGCAGCGTTGATGAAGGATCCACTGAAGCTTTCTTT. The V gene is TRBV29-1, the J gene TRBJ1-1; unclear D gene. The CDR3 length is 12 residues. V was clipped by 3 bases and J by 4 bases, with 9 bases between them. Germline CDR1 and CDR2: SQVTM and ANQGSEA. The variable domain in full, with the rest retrieved from reference TRBV29-1 and TRBJ1-1, is SAVISQKPSRDICQRGTSLTIQCQVDSQVTMMFWYRQQPGQSLTLIATANQGSEATYESGFVIDKFPISRPNLTFSTLTVSNMSPEDSSIYLCSVDEGSTEAFFGQGTRLTVV.

This clonotype appeared many times. The V and J genes are TRBV7-8 and TRBJ2-3; TRBD2 might be the D (6 bases). V gave up 4 bases and J gave up 7 bases, with 15 bases separating them. There are 14 residues in the CDR3. The germline gives CDR1 SGHVS, CDR2 FQNEAQ. CDR3 region: CASSSRGAGHTQYF. The CDR3 coding sequence is TGTGCCAGCAGCTCCCGCGGGGCAGGGCATACGCAGTATTTT.

There are many counts of this clonotype. This chain uses TRBV9 with TRBJ2-7; the D is unclear. The CDR3 loop spans 14 amino acids. Trimming stripped 0 bases from V and 1 base from J, with 8 bases between. Germline V gene lookup returns CDR1 SGDLS and CDR2 YYNGEE. In DNA, the CDR3 is TGTGCCAGCAGCGTAGAGGCCGTTTCCTACGAGCAGTACTTC. Its protein is CASSVEAVSYEQYF.